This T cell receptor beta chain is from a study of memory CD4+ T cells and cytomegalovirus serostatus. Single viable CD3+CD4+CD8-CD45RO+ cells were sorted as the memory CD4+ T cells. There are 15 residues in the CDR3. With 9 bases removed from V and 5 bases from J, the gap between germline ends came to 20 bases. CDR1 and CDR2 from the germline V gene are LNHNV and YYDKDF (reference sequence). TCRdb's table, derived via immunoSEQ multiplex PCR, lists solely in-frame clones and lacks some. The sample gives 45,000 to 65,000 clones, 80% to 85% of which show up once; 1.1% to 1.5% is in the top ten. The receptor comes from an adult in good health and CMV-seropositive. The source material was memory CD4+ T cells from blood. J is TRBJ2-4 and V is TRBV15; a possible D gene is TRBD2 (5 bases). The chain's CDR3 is CATQPRVGGENIQYF. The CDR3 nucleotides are TGTGCCACACAGCCCCGGGTAGGAGGTGAAAACATTCAGTACTTC.